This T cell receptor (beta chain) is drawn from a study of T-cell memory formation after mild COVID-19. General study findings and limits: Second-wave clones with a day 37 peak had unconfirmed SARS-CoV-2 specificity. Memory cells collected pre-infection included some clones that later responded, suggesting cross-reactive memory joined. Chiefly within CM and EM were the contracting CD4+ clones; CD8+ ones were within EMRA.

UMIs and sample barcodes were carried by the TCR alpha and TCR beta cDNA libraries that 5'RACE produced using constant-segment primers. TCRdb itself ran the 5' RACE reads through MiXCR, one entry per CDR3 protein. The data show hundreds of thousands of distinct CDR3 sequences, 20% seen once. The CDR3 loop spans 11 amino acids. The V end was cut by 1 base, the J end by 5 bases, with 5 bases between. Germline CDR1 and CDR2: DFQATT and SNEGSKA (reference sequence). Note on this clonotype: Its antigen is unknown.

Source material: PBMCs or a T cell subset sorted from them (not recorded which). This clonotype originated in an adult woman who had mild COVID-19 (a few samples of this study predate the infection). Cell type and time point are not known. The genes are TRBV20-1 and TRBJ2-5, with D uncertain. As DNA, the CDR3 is TGCAGTGCTAGAGTCTTCGAGACCCAGTACTTC. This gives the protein CSARVFETQYF.